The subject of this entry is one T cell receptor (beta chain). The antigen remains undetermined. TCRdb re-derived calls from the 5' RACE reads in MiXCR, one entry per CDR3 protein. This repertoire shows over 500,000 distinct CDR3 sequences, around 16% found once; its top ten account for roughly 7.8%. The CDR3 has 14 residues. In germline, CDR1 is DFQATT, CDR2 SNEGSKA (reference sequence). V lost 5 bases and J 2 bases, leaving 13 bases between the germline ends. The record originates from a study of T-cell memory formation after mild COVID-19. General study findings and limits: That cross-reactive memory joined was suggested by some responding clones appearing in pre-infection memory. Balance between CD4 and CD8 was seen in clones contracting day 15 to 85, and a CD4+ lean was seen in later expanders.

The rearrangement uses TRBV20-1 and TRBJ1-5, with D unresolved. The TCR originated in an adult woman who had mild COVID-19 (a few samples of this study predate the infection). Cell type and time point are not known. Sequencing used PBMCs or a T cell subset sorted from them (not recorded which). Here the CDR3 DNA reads TGCAGTGCTCGTATTGGGAGACGCAATCAGCCCCAGCATTTT. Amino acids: CSARIGRRNQPQHF.